This entry concerns a single T cell receptor (beta chain). These data come from a study of blood T cell repertoires in COVID-19. V lost 6 bases and J 7 bases, leaving 18 bases between the germline ends. There are 14 residues in the CDR3. From germline, CDR1 is SGHAT and CDR2 FQNNGV. In the authors' methods: Reference gene primer amplification in the assay estimated nucleated cell counts. Data came from immunoSEQ multiplex PCR; TCRdb stores just in-frame clones and leaves some out. That table furnishes V, J and clone size, whereas the DNA furnished D and trimming. The repertoire consists of fewer than 60,000 clones, with 82% occurring once and the leading ten covering about 3.2%.

The receptor's source is a man between 60 and 75 years old with acute or convalescent COVID-19. The specimen sequenced was peripheral blood. This chain uses TRBV11-2 with TRBJ1-2, with no clear D. In DNA form, the CDR3 reads TGTGCCAGCAGGTCCGAAAGGCAGGCTACTGGCTACACCTTC. It yields the protein CASRSERQATGYTF.